Below are 2 T cell receptor beta chains sequenced from a single sample in a study of blood T cell repertoires in COVID-19. TCRdb's table, derived via immunoSEQ multiplex PCR, lists solely in-frame clones and lacks some. The table includes about 150,000 clones, approximately 80% detected once. The sample taken for sequencing was peripheral blood. These receptors originate from a woman aged 55-75 years with COVID-19, enrolled during active disease.

This clone was picked up a small number of times. The gene calls are TRBV11-2 and TRBJ1-2; possible D gene TRBD1, 6 bases. The germline gives CDR1 SGHAT, CDR2 FQNNGV. The V and J ends lost 5 bases and 1 base respectively, with 17 bases between them. This CDR3 contains 16 residues. This chain's CDR3 is CASSLRRDNLNYGYTF. In DNA form, the CDR3 reads TGTGCCAGCAGCCTACGCCGGGACAACCTTAACTATGGCTACACCTTC.

The chain links TRBV7-2 to TRBJ2-3; 8 bases map to TRBD2. With 1 base clipped from V and 1 base from J, the junction kept 1 base outside the gene matches. The CDR3 is 15 amino acids. In germline, CDR1 is SGHTA, CDR2 FQGNSA. Here the CDR3 DNA reads TGTGCCAGCAGCTTAGTGCGGGGGGGCACAGATACGCAGTATTTT. Its translation: CASSLVRGGTDTQYF.